The following is a T cell receptor (beta chain) sequence with its context. Its antigen specificity is not known. No base quality information exists; no much larger clone differs at one position. Reading the label with the study, this specimen's time point is: baseline before first vaccination. Vaccinee samples came from UK trials COV001 and COV002, including a single-blind randomized controlled phase 2/3 trial of AZD1222 (ChAdOx1 nCoV-19) in healthy adults. Trial participant PBMC samples were collected at day 0 and day 28 after the second dose for TCRbeta chain sequencing. This record belongs to a study of T cell responses to AZD1222 COVID-19 vaccine (TCRdb year 2021). With respect to the entire study: AZD1222 recipients given second doses at about 4 weeks or at about 12 weeks were pooled, since spike-specific TCR depth and breadth were not found to differ between the two schedules. Trial participants were enrolled into age subgroups of 18-55, 56-69 and 70-plus years, which contained approximately 150, 28 and 58 TCR-sequenced participants, respectively. A total of just over 230 trial participants underwent TCR sequencing, of whom approximately 210 received two doses of AZD1222 and about 25 received two doses of the MenACWY control vaccine. Summary of the overall study and its limitations: The whole spike protein was spanned by vaccine-associated CD4 TCRs, and dominant responses were seen in regions 160-218 and 743-854. Spike-specific TCR breadth and depth rose significantly after two AZD1222 doses compared with day 0 and with MenACWY recipients. No day 14 peak-response samples were available, so repertoires were characterized only after the peak T cell response. Conclusions about previously exposed vaccinees are limited because only a handful of AZD1222 recipients were SARS-CoV-2 seropositive at baseline. Epitopes outside the regions mutated in the B.1.351 and B.1.1.7 variants were reportedly recognized by nearly half of the unique spike-specific TCRs. Most participants were white British and females outnumbered males, and the authors suggested that clonal diversity may have been underestimated. The 56-69-year group was small, and its depth increase did not reach significance, likely because of low power.

The CDR3 regions of human TCRbeta chains were subjected to immunosequencing. The published analysis was carried out like this. Repertoire TCRs were checked for matches against a reference library of SARS-CoV-2-specific TCRs that had been generated using the MIRA antigen-specificity platform. Breadth was defined as the fraction of unique TCRs that were SARS-CoV-2-associated. Depth was defined as the fraction of total T cells that were SARS-CoV-2-associated. Using the MIRA data, every spike-specific TCR was mapped to the spike region that the TCR reacted to and assigned to either a CD4 or a CD8 class. Log10-transformed breadth and depth values were compared by one-way ANOVA with Sidak's multiple comparisons tests. TCRdb limited this immuneACCESS table to in-frame rearrangements with V and J called. A share of clones is missing; checked studies link under half to unresolved V genes, and the rest is unexplained. V and J calls and clone size follow that table, whereas D and trimming were derived from the DNA. The sample table contains 150,000 or so clones; only one count was recorded for 90% to 95% of them. The ten largest clones add up to around 3% of the sample.

The germline V gene gives CDR1 as SGHRS and CDR2 as YFSETQ. A distance of 18 bases separates the germline ends of V and J, which lose 4 bases and 7 bases respectively. Counted from cysteine to phenylalanine, this CDR3 has 14 amino acids. Just CDR3 DNA is preserved here, 42 bases in frame from base 1. This TCR derives from an adult in good health. The source was peripheral blood, collected on day 0 of AZD1222 vaccination. Here the chain combines TRBV5-1 and TRBJ2-7; the D gene is perhaps TRBD2, from 5 matching bases. The CDR3 protein: CASSPLEASGEQYF. DNA sequence: TGCGCCAGCAGCCCTTTGGAGGCCTCGGGGGAGCAGTACTTC.